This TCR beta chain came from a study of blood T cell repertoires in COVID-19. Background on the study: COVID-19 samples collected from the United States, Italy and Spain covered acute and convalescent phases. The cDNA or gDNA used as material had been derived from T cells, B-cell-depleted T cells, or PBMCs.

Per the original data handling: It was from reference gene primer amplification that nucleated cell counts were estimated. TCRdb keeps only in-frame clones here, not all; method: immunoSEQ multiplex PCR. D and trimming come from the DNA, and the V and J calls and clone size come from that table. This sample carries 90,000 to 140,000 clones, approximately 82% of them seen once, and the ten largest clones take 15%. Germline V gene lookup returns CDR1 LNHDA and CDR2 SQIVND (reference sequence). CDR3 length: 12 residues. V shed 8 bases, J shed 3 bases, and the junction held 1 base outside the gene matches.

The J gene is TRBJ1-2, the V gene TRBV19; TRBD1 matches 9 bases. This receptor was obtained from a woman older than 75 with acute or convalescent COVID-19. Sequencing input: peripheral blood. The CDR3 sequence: CASGDRDYGYTF. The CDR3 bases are TGTGCCAGTGGGGACAGGGACTATGGCTACACCTTC.